What follows is one T cell receptor beta chain and its context. The sample belongs to a study of blood T cell repertoires in COVID-19. Study information: Material from acute and convalescent COVID-19 was sourced from the United States, Italy and Spain.

The V end was cut by 5 bases, the J end by 0 bases, with 10 bases between. This CDR3 is built from 14 residues. Germline V gives CDR1 KGHSH, CDR2 LQKENI. Sequencing used immunoSEQ multiplex PCR; TCRdb keeps in-frame clones, though not all of them. The repertoire holds around 250,000 clones, about 86% seen once, with 3.5% to 4% in the top ten. The sequence was collected from a man younger than 35 with active or convalescent COVID-19. Sequenced: peripheral blood. J is TRBJ1-1 and V is TRBV18; possible D gene TRBD1, 6 bases. The CDR3 DNA follows: TGTGCCAGCTCAAGGGACATTCTGAACACTGAAGCTTTCTTT. Its translation: CASSRDILNTEAFF.